These 15 T cell receptor beta chains were all obtained from the same sample, sequenced in a study of cytomegalovirus exposure and HLA in healthy donors. Researchers ran the PCR with 60 Vbeta and 13 Jbeta primers. Libraries were prepared by immunoSEQ multiplex PCR; TCRdb keeps only in-frame clonotypes and omits some of them. The data show 150,000 to 200,000 clones, with about four fifths seen just once and around 4.5% held by the top ten. The sample comprised PBMCs. The receptors originated from a man between 25 and 39 years old in good health and CMV-seronegative.

V and J are TRBV6-6 and TRBJ2-7, with TRBD1 matching 11 bases. Losses at the gene ends were 4 bases for V and 9 bases for J; bases not matched to a gene: 8. Germline CDR1 MNHNY, CDR2 SVGAGI (reference sequence). The CDR3 has 14 residues. CDR3 sequence reads: CASSFGQGAQRQYF. For the CDR3, the DNA is TGTGCCAGCAGTTTCGGACAGGGGGCGCAAAGGCAGTACTTC.

The chain employs TRBV7-3 and TRBJ2-5, with 8 bases lining up with TRBD2. Germline CDR1 reads SGHTA; CDR2 reads FQGTGA. This CDR3 is 15 amino acids long. V shed 2 bases and J 5 bases; nucleotides not matched to a gene: 7. This chain's CDR3 is CASSLGRGGGETQYF. For the CDR3, the DNA is TGTGCCAGCAGCTTAGGACGGGGGGGTGGTGAGACCCAGTACTTC.

The genes are TRBV5-6 and TRBJ1-2, with TRBD1 matching over 8 bases. Losses at the gene ends were 4 bases for V and 1 base for J; bases not matched to a gene: 9. The CDR3 contains 16 residues. CDR1 is SGHDT, CDR2 YYEEEE, per germline. CDR3 loop: CASSLWTGRFNYGYTF. In nucleotides, the CDR3 is TGTGCCAGCAGCCTTTGGACAGGGCGCTTTAACTATGGCTACACCTTC.

About this clone: Germline is not matched at one junction end, which may reflect a read error. The rearrangement joins TRBV7-9 to TRBJ2-1; 9 nucleotides match TRBD2. The CDR3 is 11 residues long. In germline, CDR1 is SEHNR, CDR2 FQNEAQ (reference sequence). The CDR3 nucleotides are TGTTCCAGCGGGAGGTGGAATGAGCAGTTCTTC. It encodes CSSGRWNEQFF.

This clone occurred once. CDR3 sequence reads: CASSGGGRPYGYTF. In DNA, the CDR3 is TGCGCCAGCTCAGGTGGGGGCAGGCCCTATGGCTACACCTTC. The chain uses TRBV5-1 and TRBJ1-2, with D perhaps matching TRBD1 (6 bases). This CDR3 is 14 amino acids long. The germline gives CDR1 SGHRS, CDR2 YFSETQ. The V end was cut by 7 bases, the J end by 4 bases, with 17 bases between.

The V call is TRBV7-6, the J call TRBJ2-3; perhaps TRBD1 as D (7 bases). From germline, CDR1 is SGHVS and CDR2 FNYEAQ. CDR3 length: 14 residues. Trimming stripped 3 bases from V and 7 bases from J, with 14 bases between. CDR3 in amino acids: CASSFRGEAYTQYF. CDR3 DNA: TGTGCCAGCAGCTTCAGGGGGGAGGCCTATACGCAGTATTTT.

This clone was observed a handful of times. Here the CDR3 DNA reads TGTGCCAGCAGGGGGACAGGAATGAACACTGAAGCTTTCTTT. Its protein product is CASRGTGMNTEAFF. This chain links TRBV6-5 with TRBJ1-1, with TRBD1 matching over 8 bases. This CDR3 contains 14 residues. Germline lookup yields CDR1 MNHEY and CDR2 SVGAGI. The V segment lost 6 bases and the J segment 0 bases; nucleotides outside the gene matches: 3.

J is TRBJ2-7 and V is TRBV9, with TRBD2 matching 7 bases. Germline CDR1 is SGDLS and CDR2 is YYNGEE. CDR3 size: 14 residues. The ends lost 0 bases at V and 5 bases at J; junction bases unmatched: 5. The CDR3 spells CASSVVGGAHEQYF. The CDR3 nucleotides are TGTGCCAGCAGCGTAGTGGGAGGGGCACACGAGCAGTACTTC.

The V gene is TRBV19, the J gene TRBJ2-6; TRBD2 is a possible D gene (6 bases). Germline lookup yields CDR1 LNHDA and CDR2 SQIVND (reference sequence). Trimming left V 6 bases short and J 2 bases short, with 14 bases between. The CDR3 loop spans 16 amino acids. The DNA of the CDR3 is TGTGCCAGTAGCTTTCAAGGCGGGGCTGGGGCCAACGTCCTGACTTTC. It encodes CASSFQGGAGANVLTF. Together with reference TRBV19 and TRBJ2-6, the CDR3 gives the full variable domain: DGGITQSPKYLFRKEGQNVTLSCEQNLNHDAMYWYRQDPGQGLRLIYYSQIVNDFQKGDIAEGYSVSREKKESFPLTVTSAQKNPTAFYLCASSFQGGAGANVLTFGAGSRLTVL.

The count of this clone is one. The gene calls are TRBV28 and TRBJ1-6; possibly TRBD1 for D (5 bases). Germline V CDR1 and CDR2: MDHEN, SYDVKM. This CDR3 has 15 residues. The V end was cut by 2 bases, the J end by 5 bases, with 10 bases between. In DNA, the CDR3 is TGTGCCAGCAGTTTAGGGGGACTGAATAATTCACCCCTCCACTTT. It encodes CASSLGGLNNSPLHF.

This clone was observed a few times. V usage is TRBV19 and J usage is TRBJ2-3; D is undetermined. Between the trimmed V and J ends, which lost 9 bases and 4 bases, there was a span of 11 bases. This CDR3 comprises 12 residues. CDR1 is LNHDA, CDR2 SQIVND, per germline (reference sequence). The CDR3 DNA sequence: TGTGCCAGCCCACCTCCGGCAGATACGCAGTATTTT. Its translation: CASPPPADTQYF.

This clone turned up a few times. The rearrangement joins TRBV2 to TRBJ1-2; D remains unclear. CDR1 is SNHLY, CDR2 FYNNEI, per germline. The CDR3 covers 12 residues. V was cut by 4 bases and J by 3 bases, with 6 bases left in between. This CDR3 reads CASSGQDYGYTF. The CDR3 DNA sequence: TGTGCCAGCAGTGGGCAGGACTATGGCTACACCTTC.

The chain combines TRBV5-8 with TRBJ1-5; D is ambiguous. This CDR3 is 12 amino acids long. Trimming removed 2 bases at V and 4 bases at J, with 4 bases between. CDR1 is SGHTS and CDR2 is YDEGEE in the germline V gene. This chain's CDR3 is CASSFPNQPQHF. The CDR3 region has the DNA TGTGCCAGCAGCTTTCCGAATCAGCCCCAGCATTTT.

The chain carries TRBV28 and TRBJ2-7; a possible D gene is TRBD2 (6 bases). Germline loops: CDR1 MDHEN, CDR2 SYDVKM. V gave up 7 bases and J gave up 3 bases, with 13 bases separating them. The CDR3 covers 13 residues. The CDR3 region is CASTRDGYYEQYF. The DNA of the CDR3 is TGTGCCAGCACGCGGGACGGTTACTACGAGCAGTACTTC.

V and J are TRBV7-8 and TRBJ2-5, with TRBD2 matching over 7 bases. The V and J ends lost 8 bases and 4 bases, in that order; junction bases with no gene match: 16. Germline V gene sequence: CDR1 SGHVS, CDR2 FQNEAQ. The CDR3 extends over 16 amino acids. CDR3 nucleotide sequence: TGTGCCAGCGGACTGCCTCGGGGGGTGGGAAGAGAGACCCAGTACTTC. Its translation is CASGLPRGVGRETQYF. The full variable domain, with the rest looked up from reference TRBV7-8 and TRBJ2-5, is GAGVSQSPRYKVAKRGQDVALRCDPISGHVSLFWYQQALGQGPEFLTYFQNEAQLDKSGLPSDRFFAERPEGSVSTLKIQRTQQEDSAVYLCASGLPRGVGRETQYFGPGTRLLVL.